The 14 T cell receptor beta chains below all came from one sample that was sequenced in a study of shared clonotypes between healthy human individuals. The assay was immunoSEQ multiplex PCR, and TCRdb's table has in-frame clones only and misses some. The sample consists of about 490,000 clones, over 60% of them appearing once. The sequenced sample was PBMCs. These receptors originate from a woman in her thirties or forties in good health. Some clones in this sample may be carry-over from other donors' samples.

The chain employs TRBV4-1 and TRBJ1-1, with D hard to call. Trimming removed 3 bases from V and 3 bases from J, with 14 bases in between. Germline loops: CDR1 MGHRA, CDR2 YSYEKL. CDR3 length: 15 residues. The CDR3 DNA follows: TGCGCCAGCAGCCATCCCGCAGAGGGTCACACTGAAGCTTTCTTT. Translating it yields CASSHPAEGHTEAFF.

With regard to this clone: Only one base separates this from a far larger clonotype, so it likely reflects a read error. This same CDR3 is encoded by further DNA sequences in the sample. The chain has TRBV2 and TRBJ2-7; TRBD2 matches at 11 bases. CDR1 and CDR2 from the germline V gene are SNHLY and FYNNEI. The CDR3 loop spans 16 amino acids. DNA for the CDR3: TGCGCCAGTAAGGGACTAGCGGTAACTGACTCCTACGAGCAGTACTTC. It specifies CASKGLAVTDSYEQYF.

Comment on this clone: At one of its ends the junction is not consistent with the germline gene, which may arise from a read error. The chain links TRBV28 to TRBJ1-5; D ambiguous. There are 12 residues in the CDR3. Germline V gene data show CDR1 as MDHEN and CDR2 as SYDVKM. In nucleotides, the CDR3 is TGTGCCAGCAGTTTACCCAATAAGCCCCAGCATTTT. It yields the protein CASSLPNKPQHF.

The rearrangement joins TRBV19 to TRBJ2-7; the match to TRBD2 covers 8 bases. V lost 1 base to trimming and J lost 6 bases; unmatched junction nucleotides: 5. Germline V lookup: CDR1 LNHDA, CDR2 SQIVND (reference sequence). This CDR3 comprises 14 residues. This CDR3 is CASSIGSGILEQYF. CDR3 DNA sequence: TGTGCCAGTAGTATAGGTAGCGGGATTCTCGAGCAGTACTTC.

The chain combines TRBV19 with TRBJ1-1; the match to TRBD1 covers 7 bases. The CDR3 contains 13 residues. J gave up 6 bases and V 5 bases, and 6 bases lay outside the gene matches. Germline V gives CDR1 LNHDA, CDR2 SQIVND (reference sequence). The CDR3 loop is CASSPRGVPEAFF. In DNA, the CDR3 is TGTGCCAGTAGTCCCAGGGGGGTCCCTGAAGCTTTCTTT.

The rearrangement uses TRBV28 and TRBJ2-7, with 7 bases lining up with TRBD2. This CDR3 has 15 amino acids. Germline V gene sequence: CDR1 MDHEN, CDR2 SYDVKM. The V gene end was trimmed by 8 bases and the J gene end by 6 bases; junction bases not matched to a gene: 16. The CDR3 here is CASGIGGEGSGEQYF. The CDR3 DNA sequence: TGTGCCAGCGGAATTGGCGGGGAGGGGTCTGGCGAGCAGTACTTC.

The sample holds a few counts of this clone. The sample contains more than one DNA sequence encoding this CDR3. The chain carries TRBV5-1 and TRBJ2-7; 7 nucleotides align to TRBD1. CDR1 SGHRS and CDR2 YFSETQ come from the germline V gene. The CDR3 runs to 15 residues. V shed 0 bases and J 1 base; nucleotides not matched to a gene: 4. For the CDR3, the DNA is TGCGCCAGCAGCTTGGGAGACAGGGCATCCTACGAGCAGTACTTC. It encodes CASSLGDRASYEQYF.

The gene calls are TRBV29-1 and TRBJ1-2, with 8 positions matching TRBD1. CDR3 length: 12 residues. With V trimmed by 7 bases and J by 4 bases, 5 bases remained unmatched. The germline V gene has CDR1 SQVTM and CDR2 ANQGSEA. CDR3 region: CSAGTGVYGYTF. The CDR3 DNA is TGCAGCGCAGGGACAGGTGTCTATGGCTACACCTTC.

This clone was seen repeatedly, ten times or more. The rearrangement uses TRBV30 and TRBJ2-6; D unresolved. Germline V CDR1 and CDR2: GTSNPN, SVGIG (reference sequence). Trimming shortened V by 0 bases and J by 3 bases, and 15 bases separated the two germline ends. The CDR3 covers 17 residues. DNA for the CDR3: TGTGCCTGGAGTGTAGGCAGCCGTACTCGTGGGGCCAACGTCCTGACTTTC. Protein sequence: CAWSVGSRTRGANVLTF.

This clone was found once. The rearrangement joins TRBV5-6 to TRBJ1-5; tentatively, D is TRBD1 (6 bases). The CDR3 totals 14 residues. The germline V gene has CDR1 SGHDT and CDR2 YYEEEE. The V end was cut by 1 base, the J end by 6 bases, with 11 bases between. The CDR3, as DNA: TGTGCCAGCAGCTTGAGCAGGGGAGGTCAGCCCCAGCATTTT. Its translation is CASSLSRGGQPQHF.

This rearrangement joins TRBV11-3 to TRBJ2-1; the D gene is possibly TRBD2 (5 bases). CDR3 length equals 16 residues. V lost 5 bases and J 0 bases, leaving 14 bases between the germline ends. Germline V gene lookup returns CDR1 SGHNT and CDR2 YENEEA. CDR3 in DNA: TGTGCCAGCAGCCTGGGCCTAGGACTCTCCTACAATGAGCAGTTCTTC. This sequence encodes CASSLGLGLSYNEQFF.

The chain uses TRBV29-1 and TRBJ2-1; possibly TRBD1 for D (6 bases). Between the trimmed V and J ends, which lost 4 bases and 15 bases, there was a span of 13 bases. Per the germline V gene, CDR1 is SQVTM and CDR2 is ANQGSEA. CDR3 length equals 10 residues. The CDR3 here is CSVAWTEPFF. The CDR3 bases are TGCAGCGTTGCCTGGACAGAACCGTTCTTC.

CDR3 residues: CSVEGGHGYTF. DNA for the CDR3: TGCAGCGTTGAAGGGGGTCATGGCTACACCTTC. V and J are TRBV29-1 and TRBJ1-2; D gene unclear. V dropped 1 base and J dropped 6 bases, with 6 bases sitting between them. The germline V gene has CDR1 SQVTM and CDR2 ANQGSEA. The CDR3 has 11 residues.

The gene calls are TRBV5-1 and TRBJ2-2; D uncertain. CDR3 length equals 14 residues. Germline CDR1 is SGHRS and CDR2 is YFSETQ. Between the trimmed V and J ends, which lost 5 bases and 1 base, there was a span of 9 bases. CDR3 sequence: CASRVRENTGELFF. The CDR3 DNA sequence: TGCGCCAGCAGGGTTCGAGAGAACACCGGGGAGCTGTTTTTT.